This T cell receptor (beta chain) came from a study of cytomegalovirus exposure and HLA in healthy donors. Study conclusions and caveats: Sequencing depth roughly uniform across donors was assumed in presence/absence analyses. DRB1 had the most TCR associations and HLA-C the fewest, a later analysis found, with rates varying by HLA locus.

Primers: 60 Vbeta forward and 13 Jbeta reverse. TCRdb's table, derived via immunoSEQ multiplex PCR, lists solely in-frame clones and lacks some. The table shows under 200,000 clones, with approximately 75% occurring only once. Remarks on this clone: Its antigen is still unknown.

The germline V gene has CDR1 SGHNT and CDR2 YENEEA. The length of the CDR3 is 14 residues. V was trimmed by 0 bases and J by 7 bases, leaving 13 bases between them. This rearrangement joins TRBV11-3 to TRBJ2-7; D is unclear. The TCR comes from a man in his fifties in good health and CMV-seropositive. Sample: PBMCs. The CDR3 protein is CASSLDRYSREQYF. The DNA of the CDR3 is TGTGCCAGCAGCTTAGATAGGTACAGCCGTGAGCAGTACTTC.